This TCR beta chain was sequenced during a study of cytomegalovirus exposure and HLA in healthy donors. Study-level results: A later analysis found that most CMV-associated TCR beta chains appeared HLA-restricted. The study recorded over 150 TCR beta chains that were cytomegalovirus-associated. In a later analysis, an Asian-associated ancestry cluster reportedly showed fewer N-insertions than the roughly 650-donor mean. Immune exposure was documented only through CMV serostatus.

PCR involved 60 Vbeta and 13 Jbeta primers. TCRdb's table, derived via immunoSEQ multiplex PCR, lists solely in-frame clones and lacks some. The table has some 200,000 clones, 80% seen once. As for this clone: Its antigen remains unknown.

The sample comprised PBMCs. This TCR came from a boy aged 10-17 years in good health and CMV-seronegative.

The CDR3 reads CASSLGTGLNQPQHF. Written as DNA, the CDR3 is TGCGCCAGCAGCTTGGGGACAGGGCTCAATCAGCCCCAGCATTTT. The chain uses TRBV5-1 and TRBJ1-5; 8 bases line up with TRBD1. Germline lookup yields CDR1 SGHRS and CDR2 YFSETQ. The CDR3 spans 15 residues. The junction had 2 bases not matched to a gene; V was cut back by 0 bases and J by 3 bases.